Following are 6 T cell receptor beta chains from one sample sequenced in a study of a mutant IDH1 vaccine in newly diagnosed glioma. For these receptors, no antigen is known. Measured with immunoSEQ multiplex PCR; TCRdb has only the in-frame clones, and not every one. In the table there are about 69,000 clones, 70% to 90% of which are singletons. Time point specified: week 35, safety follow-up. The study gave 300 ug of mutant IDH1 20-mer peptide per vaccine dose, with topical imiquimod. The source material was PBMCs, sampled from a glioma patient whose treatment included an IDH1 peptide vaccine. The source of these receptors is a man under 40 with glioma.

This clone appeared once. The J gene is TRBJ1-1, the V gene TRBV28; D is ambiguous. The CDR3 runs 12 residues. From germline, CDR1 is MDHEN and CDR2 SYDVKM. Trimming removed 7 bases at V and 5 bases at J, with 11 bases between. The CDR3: CASTSPRTEAFF. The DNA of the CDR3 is TGTGCCAGCACCTCACCAAGGACTGAAGCTTTCTTT.

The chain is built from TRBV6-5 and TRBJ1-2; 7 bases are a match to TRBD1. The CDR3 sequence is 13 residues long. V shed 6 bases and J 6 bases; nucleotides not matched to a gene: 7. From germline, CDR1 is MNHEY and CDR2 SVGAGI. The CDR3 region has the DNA TGTGCCAGCAGGCCCACCGGGACAGATGGCTACACCTTC. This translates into CASRPTGTDGYTF.

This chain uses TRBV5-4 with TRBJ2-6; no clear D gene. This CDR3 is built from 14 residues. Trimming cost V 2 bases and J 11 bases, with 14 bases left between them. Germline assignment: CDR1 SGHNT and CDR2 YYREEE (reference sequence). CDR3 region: CASSFRNYLDVLTF. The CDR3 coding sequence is TGTGCCAGCAGCTTCCGGAATTACCTAGACGTCCTGACTTTC.

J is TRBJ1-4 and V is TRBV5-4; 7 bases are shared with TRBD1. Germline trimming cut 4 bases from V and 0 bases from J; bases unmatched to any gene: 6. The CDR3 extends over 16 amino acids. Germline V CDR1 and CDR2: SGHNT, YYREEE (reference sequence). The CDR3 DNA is TGTGCCAGCAGCCCTACAGGGGACGCAACTAATGAAAAACTGTTTTTT. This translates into CASSPTGDATNEKLFF.

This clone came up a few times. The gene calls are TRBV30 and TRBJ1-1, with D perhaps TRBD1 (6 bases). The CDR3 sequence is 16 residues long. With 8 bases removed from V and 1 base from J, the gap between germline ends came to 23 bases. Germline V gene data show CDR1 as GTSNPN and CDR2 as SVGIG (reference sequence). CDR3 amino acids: CAQNTGAGGWNTEAFF. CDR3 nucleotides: TGTGCCCAAAACACGGGGGCAGGTGGGTGGAACACTGAAGCTTTCTTT.

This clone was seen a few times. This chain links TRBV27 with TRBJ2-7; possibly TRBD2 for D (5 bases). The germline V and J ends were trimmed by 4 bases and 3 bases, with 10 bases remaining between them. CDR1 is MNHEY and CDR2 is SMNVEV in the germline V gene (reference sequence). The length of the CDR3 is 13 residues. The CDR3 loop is CASSSGYGYEQYF. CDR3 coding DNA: TGTGCCAGCAGTTCGGGGTACGGCTACGAGCAGTACTTC.